The 22 T cell receptor beta chains in this list originate from one sample, sequenced in a study of T cell responses to AZD1222 COVID-19 vaccine. Only in-frame clones appear in the TCRdb table, and some are missing; sequencing was by immunoSEQ multiplex PCR. The table shows about 140,000 clones, with 92% occurring only once. The specimen comprised peripheral blood, sampled 28 days after the second AZD1222 dose. These receptors originate from an adult who received the AZD1222 COVID-19 vaccine.

This chain connects TRBV5-5 to TRBJ1-3; 7 bases align to TRBD1. Trimming removed 2 bases from V and 5 bases from J; junction bases left unmatched: 13. Germline CDR1 is SGHKS and CDR2 is YYEKEE (reference sequence). This CDR3 is built from 17 residues. In nucleotides, the CDR3 is TGTGCCAGCAGCTTCGGGACAGCAAGTACTACCCGAAACACCATATATTTT. Translated, it gives CASSFGTASTTRNTIYF.

The rearrangement uses TRBV5-1 and TRBJ2-2; 8 bases are shared with TRBD2. The CDR3 length is 16 residues. With 1 base clipped from V and 5 bases from J, the junction kept 7 bases outside the gene matches. Germline V gives CDR1 SGHRS, CDR2 YFSETQ. CDR3 amino acids: CASSLQAGERTGELFF. The CDR3 DNA reads as TGCGCCAGCAGCTTGCAAGCGGGAGAAAGGACCGGGGAGCTGTTTTTT.

This clone appeared once. The chain carries TRBV18 and TRBJ1-1; no definite D call. The germline CDR1 and CDR2 sequences are KGHSH and LQKENI. V gave up 3 bases and J gave up 10 bases, with 18 bases separating them. The CDR3 totals 14 residues. The CDR3 is CASSPQDRARSAFF. Here the CDR3 DNA reads TGTGCCAGCTCACCTCAGGACCGAGCTCGGTCAGCTTTCTTT.

This clone appeared once. The chain combines TRBV10-3 with TRBJ1-2; 7 bases match TRBD1. V lost 7 bases, J lost 1 base, and 6 bases stayed unmatched. The CDR3 has 14 amino acids. Germline CDR1 reads ENHRY; CDR2 reads SYGVKD. This chain's CDR3 is CAITQGTDNYGYTF. The CDR3 DNA reads TGTGCCATCACTCAGGGGACAGATAACTATGGCTACACCTTC.

This clone came up once. This chain links TRBV28 with TRBJ2-7; 8 bases agree with TRBD2. Losses at the gene ends were 6 bases for V and 3 bases for J; bases not matched to a gene: 7. The CDR3 extends over 14 amino acids. Germline CDR1 MDHEN, CDR2 SYDVKM. The CDR3 nucleotides read TGTGCCAGCAGACCCCCCGGGACTAGCTACGAGCAGTACTTC. It codes for CASRPPGTSYEQYF.

This clone was observed a single time. The V call is TRBV6-4, the J call TRBJ2-1; no clear D. Germline V gives CDR1 MRHNA, CDR2 SNTAGT. Trimming took 4 bases from V and 6 from J, leaving 4 bases between them. This CDR3 is built from 11 residues. CDR3 in amino acids: CASSAGNEQFF. The CDR3, as DNA: TGTGCCAGCAGTGCGGGCAATGAGCAGTTCTTC.

This clone was counted a single time. The chain recombines TRBV7-2 with TRBJ2-3; D assignment may be TRBD1 or TRBD2 (5 bases each). V dropped 1 base and J dropped 2 bases, with 10 bases sitting between them. The CDR3 consists of 15 residues. CDR1 and CDR2 from the germline V gene are SGHTA and FQGNSA. The CDR3 spells CASSLGGATTDTQYF. The CDR3 nucleotides are TGTGCCAGCAGCTTAGGAGGGGCCACCACAGATACGCAGTATTTT. Full variable domain (remainder filled in from reference TRBV7-2 and TRBJ2-3): GAGVSQSPSNKVTEKGKDVELRCDPISGHTALYWYRQSLGQGLEFLIYFQGNSAPDKSGLPSDRFSAERTGGSVSTLTIQRTQQEDSAVYLCASSLGGATTDTQYFGPGTRLTVL.

This clone was observed a single time. The chain combines TRBV24-1 with TRBJ1-2; tentative D call: TRBD1 (5 bases). With 5 bases removed from V and 6 bases from J, the gap between germline ends came to 15 bases. The CDR3 runs to 14 residues. Per the germline V gene, CDR1 is KGHDR and CDR2 is SFDVKD. CDR3 sequence: CATSGTGTGNGYTF. CDR3 nucleotides: TGTGCCACCAGTGGTACCGGGACGGGGAATGGCTACACCTTC.

Notes on this clone: The same CDR3 arises from other DNA sequences in this sample as well. The rearrangement joins TRBV28 to TRBJ1-2; no clear D gene. This CDR3 is built from 13 residues. Trimming cost V 6 bases and J 2 bases, with 10 bases left between them. CDR1 is MDHEN and CDR2 is SYDVKM in the germline V gene. This chain's CDR3 is CASSPRFNYGYTF. The CDR3, as DNA: TGTGCCAGCAGCCCCCGATTCAACTATGGCTACACCTTC.

V and J are TRBV24-1 and TRBJ2-3, with a tentative D call TRBD2 (6 bases). The CDR3 is 14 amino acids. Germline CDR1 reads KGHDR; CDR2 reads SFDVKD. Trimming left V 3 bases short and J 6 bases short, with 12 bases between. The CDR3: CATSDTSRGDTQYF. CDR3 DNA sequence: TGTGCCACCAGTGATACTAGCAGAGGGGATACGCAGTATTTT.

This chain connects TRBV9 to TRBJ2-7; 12 bases match TRBD2. V shed 5 bases and J 3 bases; nucleotides not matched to a gene: 21. Germline CDR1 is SGDLS and CDR2 is YYNGEE. This CDR3 has 20 amino acids. CDR3 sequence (DNA): TGTGCCAGCAGTCGACTAGCGGGAGAGGGAGGACCAGGGTTTTACTACGAGCAGTACTTC. Protein sequence: CASSRLAGEGGPGFYYEQYF.

V is TRBV2 and J is TRBJ2-7; 9 positions agree with TRBD1. Germline V gene lookup returns CDR1 SNHLY and CDR2 FYNNEI. The ends lost 8 bases at V and 2 bases at J; junction bases unmatched: 10. This CDR3 is built from 15 residues. CDR3 nucleotide sequence: TGTGCCAGCGCGGGACTGGGACAGGGCCCCTACGAGCAGTACTTC. Amino acids: CASAGLGQGPYEQYF.

The genes are TRBV11-3 and TRBJ2-1, with a tentative D call TRBD1 (6 bases). V gave up 5 bases and J gave up 5 bases, with 7 bases separating them. CDR1 and CDR2 from the germline V gene are SGHNT and YENEEA. The length of the CDR3 is 12 residues. CDR3 bases: TGTGCCAGCAGCCGACAGGACAATGAGCAGTTCTTC. Protein: CASSRQDNEQFF.

The chain links TRBV18 to TRBJ2-7, with 12 bases matching TRBD2. Germline CDR1 reads KGHSH; CDR2 reads LQKENI. CDR3 size: 14 residues. After removal of 2 bases from V and 4 bases from J, the junction contained 0 bases not matched to a gene. CDR3 region: CASSPGLAGYEQYF. The CDR3 DNA reads as TGTGCCAGCTCACCAGGACTAGCGGGGTACGAGCAGTACTTC.

This sequence joins TRBV19 and TRBJ2-1; 9 bases agree with TRBD2. This CDR3 is 12 amino acids long. The J segment lost 13 bases and the V segment lost 5 bases, leaving 6 bases of the junction unmatched. Germline CDR1 LNHDA, CDR2 SQIVND (reference sequence). The CDR3 DNA reads as TGTGCCAGTAGTCCTCAGCGGGAGGACCAGTTCTTC. The encoded protein is CASSPQREDQFF.

The J gene is TRBJ2-2, the V gene TRBV27; 9 nucleotides agree with TRBD1. V was pared by 2 bases and J by 4 bases, with 5 bases of the junction left unmatched. The CDR3 is made up of 16 amino acids. Germline values: CDR1 MNHEY, CDR2 SMNVEV (reference sequence). The CDR3 nucleotides read TGTGCCAGCAGTTTAACCGGGACAGGGTTCACCGGGGAGCTGTTTTTT. It specifies CASSLTGTGFTGELFF.

This chain links TRBV3-1 (or the pseudogene TRBV3-2) with TRBJ1-2, with D perhaps TRBD1 (5 bases). The CDR3 length is 13 residues. Germline CDR1 and CDR2: LGHDT and YNNKEL (reference sequence). Trimming removed 1 base from V and 4 bases from J, with 7 bases in between. This chain's CDR3 is CASSQARAYGYTF. The CDR3 DNA follows: TGTGCCAGCAGCCAAGCCAGGGCCTATGGCTACACCTTC.

This clone was seen only once. The chain employs TRBV9 and TRBJ1-1, with D maybe TRBD1 (5 bases). The CDR3 covers 13 residues. V gave up 0 bases and J gave up 4 bases, with 7 bases separating them. The germline CDR1 and CDR2 sequences are SGDLS and YYNGEE. CDR3: CASSVGQLTEAFF. CDR3 in DNA: TGTGCCAGCAGCGTAGGACAGCTCACTGAAGCTTTCTTT.

CDR3 residues: CAWMGGQGWNTIYF. DNA of the CDR3: TGTGCCTGGATGGGAGGACAGGGTTGGAACACCATATATTTT. The chain is built from TRBV30 and TRBJ1-3; TRBD1 matches 8 bases. Looked up from germline, CDR1 is GTSNPN and CDR2 is SVGIG (reference sequence). J gave up 7 bases and V 4 bases, and 9 bases lay outside the gene matches. There are 14 residues in the CDR3. Using reference TRBV30 and TRBJ1-3 for the parts outside the CDR3, the full variable domain is SQTIHQWPATLVQPVGSPLSLECTVEGTSNPNLYWYRQAAGRGLQLLFYSVGIGQISSEVPQNLSASRPQDRQFILSSKKLLLSDSGFYLCAWMGGQGWNTIYFGEGSWLTVV.

The chain has TRBV15 and TRBJ2-7; 7 bases align to TRBD2. The CDR3 totals 16 residues. The V and J ends lost 3 bases and 1 base, in that order; junction bases with no gene match: 9. Germline V gene sequence: CDR1 LNHNV, CDR2 YYDKDF (reference sequence). The CDR3 here is CATSSVGEGRSYEQYF. The CDR3 DNA follows: TGTGCCACCAGCAGCGTAGGGGAGGGCAGGTCCTACGAGCAGTACTTC.

V is TRBV28 and J is TRBJ2-5, with unresolved D. The V end was cut by 5 bases, the J end by 1 base, with 11 bases between. CDR1 and CDR2 (germline): MDHEN, SYDVKM. This CDR3 has 14 residues. The CDR3 DNA follows: TGTGCCAGCAGTCTGGTGGCAGTCCAAGAGACCCAGTACTTC. This translates into CASSLVAVQETQYF.

V and J are TRBV28 and TRBJ2-7; 8 nucleotides match TRBD2. There are 14 residues in the CDR3. The germline CDR1 and CDR2 sequences are MDHEN and SYDVKM. The junction had 2 bases not matched to a gene; V was cut back by 1 base and J by 3 bases. CDR3 nucleotides: TGTGCCAGCAGTTTATACAGCGGGAGCTACGAGCAGTACTTC. Translated, it gives CASSLYSGSYEQYF.